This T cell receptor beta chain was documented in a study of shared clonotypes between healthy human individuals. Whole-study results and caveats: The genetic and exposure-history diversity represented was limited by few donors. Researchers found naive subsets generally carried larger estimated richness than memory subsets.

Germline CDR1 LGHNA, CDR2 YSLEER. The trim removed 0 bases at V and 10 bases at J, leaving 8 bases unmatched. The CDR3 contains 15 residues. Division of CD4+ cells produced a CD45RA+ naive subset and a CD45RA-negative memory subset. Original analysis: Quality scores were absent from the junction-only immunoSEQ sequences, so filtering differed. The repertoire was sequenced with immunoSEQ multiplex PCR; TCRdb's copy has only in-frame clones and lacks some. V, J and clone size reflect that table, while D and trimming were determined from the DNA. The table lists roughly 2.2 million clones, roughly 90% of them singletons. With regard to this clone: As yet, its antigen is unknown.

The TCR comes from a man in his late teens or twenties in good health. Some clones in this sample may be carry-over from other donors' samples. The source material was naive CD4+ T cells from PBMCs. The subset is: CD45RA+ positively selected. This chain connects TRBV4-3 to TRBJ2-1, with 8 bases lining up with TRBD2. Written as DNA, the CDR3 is TGCGCCAGCAGCCAAGATTCCAGCGGGAGACCCGAGCAGTTCTTC. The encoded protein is CASSQDSSGRPEQFF.